This TCR beta chain was retrieved from a study of CD8+ T cells in alopecia areata. On the study more broadly: Treated patients received oral tofacitinib, 5 to 10 mg twice daily. Study-wide points: Scalp clonality and expanded CD8+ clones among the top 100 fell significantly with tofacitinib.

Documented treatment: oral pan-JAK inhibitor, 5-10 mg twice daily. The sample holds a few counts of this clone. Its antigen is not identified. CDR3 length: 12 residues. CDR1 GTSNPN and CDR2 SVGIG come from the germline V gene (reference sequence). Trimming pared 3 bases from V and 3 bases from J, leaving 6 bases between. Following extraction, RNA underwent reverse transcription to cDNA, which served as the sequencing template. Some clones are missing from TCRdb's copy, which holds only in-frame ones; the method was immunoSEQ multiplex PCR. The data hold about 200,000 clones, with roughly 64% observed a single time.

This clonotype was obtained from a human donor with alopecia areata. The sample in question was CD4+ T cells sorted from blood, obtained at week 24, from a patient treated with tofacitinib. V and J are TRBV30 and TRBJ2-1; no clear D gene. The CDR3 DNA is TGTGCCTGGAGAGGTTACTACAATGAGCAGTTCTTC. It encodes CAWRGYYNEQFF.